The T cell receptor (beta chain) described here comes from a study of shared clonotypes between healthy human individuals. Comment on this clone: The antigen remains unidentified. The junction does not match germline at one end; this may be a read error.

Measured with immunoSEQ multiplex PCR; TCRdb has only the in-frame clones, and not every one. Of about 1 million clones in the sample, about 75% were seen once. Study conclusions and caveats: Sampling included only blood; tissue repertoires likely differ. Shared clonotypes: approximately 5% naive CD4, under 4% naive CD8, about 2.5% memory CD4, 0.4% memory CD8.

Germline V gene lookup returns CDR1 SGHTA and CDR2 FQGNSA. The CDR3 contains 12 residues. This chain uses TRBV7-2 with TRBJ2-1, with D unclear. Sequenced sample: memory CD4+ T cells sorted from blood. Stated subset: CD45RA-negative fraction. The sequence was collected from a young man in good health. The CDR3 region is CASSPSHNEQFF. The CDR3 DNA follows: TGTGCCAGCAGCCCCTCCCACAATGAGCAGTTCTTC.